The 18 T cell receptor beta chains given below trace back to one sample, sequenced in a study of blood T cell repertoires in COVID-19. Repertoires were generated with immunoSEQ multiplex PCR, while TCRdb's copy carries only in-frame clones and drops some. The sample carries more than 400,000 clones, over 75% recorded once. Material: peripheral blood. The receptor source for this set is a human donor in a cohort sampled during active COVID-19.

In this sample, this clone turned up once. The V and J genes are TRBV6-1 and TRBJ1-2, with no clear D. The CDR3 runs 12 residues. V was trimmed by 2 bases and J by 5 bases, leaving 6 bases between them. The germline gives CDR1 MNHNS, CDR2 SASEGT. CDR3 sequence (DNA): TGTGCCAGCAGTGAAAGGAGGTATGGCTACACCTTC. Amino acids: CASSERRYGYTF.

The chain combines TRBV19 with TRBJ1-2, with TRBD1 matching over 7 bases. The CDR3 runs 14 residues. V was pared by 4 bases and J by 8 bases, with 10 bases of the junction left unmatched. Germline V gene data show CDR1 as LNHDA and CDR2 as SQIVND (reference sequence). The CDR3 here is CASSTDRQGKGYTF. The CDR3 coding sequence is TGTGCCAGTAGTACCGATCGACAGGGAAAAGGCTACACCTTC.

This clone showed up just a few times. CDR3 sequence: CASSKAGLEGDRGRKPQHF. The CDR3, as DNA: TGTGCCAGCAGCAAAGCAGGGCTTGAAGGGGACAGGGGGCGGAAGCCCCAGCATTTT. The J gene is TRBJ1-5, the V gene TRBV21-1; the table assigns TRBD1, which was not confirmed against the DNA. TRBV21-1 is listed as a pseudogene. CDR3 length: 19 residues.

The CDR3 region is CASSLMADKLFF. DNA for the CDR3: TGTGCCAGCAGCTTAATGGCAGATAAACTGTTTTTT. This chain uses TRBV7-2 with TRBJ1-4; D is undetermined. This CDR3 contains 12 residues. Trimming pared 2 bases from V and 11 bases from J, leaving 9 bases between. Germline V CDR1 and CDR2: SGHTA, FQGNSA.

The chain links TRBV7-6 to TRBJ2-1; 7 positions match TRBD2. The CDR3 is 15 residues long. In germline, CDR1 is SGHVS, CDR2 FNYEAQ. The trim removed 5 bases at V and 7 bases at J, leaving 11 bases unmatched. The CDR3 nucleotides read TGTGCCAGCAGCCTACAACTAGCGCCCAAAAATGAGCAGTTCTTC. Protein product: CASSLQLAPKNEQFF.

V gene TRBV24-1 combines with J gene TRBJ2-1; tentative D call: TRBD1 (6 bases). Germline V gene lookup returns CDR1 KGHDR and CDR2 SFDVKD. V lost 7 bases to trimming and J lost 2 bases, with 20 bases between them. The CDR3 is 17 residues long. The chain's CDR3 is CATSPDDRPMTYNEQFF. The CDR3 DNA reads TGTGCCACCAGCCCCGATGACAGGCCGATGACCTACAATGAGCAGTTCTTC.

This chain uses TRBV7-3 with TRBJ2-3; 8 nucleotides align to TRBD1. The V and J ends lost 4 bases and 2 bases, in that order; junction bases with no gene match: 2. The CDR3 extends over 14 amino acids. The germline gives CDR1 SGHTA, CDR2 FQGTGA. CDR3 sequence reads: CASSWDRFTDTQYF. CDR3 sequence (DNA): TGTGCCAGCAGCTGGGACAGGTTCACAGATACGCAGTATTTT.

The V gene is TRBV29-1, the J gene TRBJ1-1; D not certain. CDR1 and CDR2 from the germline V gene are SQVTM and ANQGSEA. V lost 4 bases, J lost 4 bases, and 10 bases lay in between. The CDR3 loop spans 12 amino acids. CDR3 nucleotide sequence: TGCAGCGTTGGTTCGGGAATCACTGAAGCTTTCTTT. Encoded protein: CSVGSGITEAFF.

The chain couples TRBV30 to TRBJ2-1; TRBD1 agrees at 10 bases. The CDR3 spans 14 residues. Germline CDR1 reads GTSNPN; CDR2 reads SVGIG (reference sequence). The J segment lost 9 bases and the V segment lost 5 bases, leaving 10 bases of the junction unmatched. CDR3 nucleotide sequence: TGTGCCTGGGGACCCGGGACAGGGGTTGGTGAGCAGTTCTTC. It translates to CAWGPGTGVGEQFF.

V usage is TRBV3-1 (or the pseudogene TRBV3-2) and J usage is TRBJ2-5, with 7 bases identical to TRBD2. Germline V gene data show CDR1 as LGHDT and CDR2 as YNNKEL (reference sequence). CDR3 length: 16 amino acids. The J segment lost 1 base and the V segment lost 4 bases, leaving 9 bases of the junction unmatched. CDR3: CASSRSAGAPQETQYF. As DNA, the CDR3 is TGTGCCAGCAGCCGTTCTGCGGGAGCCCCCCAAGAGACCCAGTACTTC.

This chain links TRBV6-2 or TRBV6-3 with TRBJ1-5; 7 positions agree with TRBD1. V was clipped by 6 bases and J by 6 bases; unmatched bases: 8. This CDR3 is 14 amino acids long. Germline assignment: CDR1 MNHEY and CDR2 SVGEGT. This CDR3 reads CASSQTGYGQPQHF. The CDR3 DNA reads TGTGCCAGCAGCCAGACAGGGTACGGTCAGCCCCAGCATTTT.

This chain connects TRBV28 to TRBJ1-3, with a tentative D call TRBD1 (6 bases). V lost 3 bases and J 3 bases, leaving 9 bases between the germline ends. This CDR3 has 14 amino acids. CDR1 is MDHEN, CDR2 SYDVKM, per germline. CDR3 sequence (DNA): TGTGCCAGCAGTTTTACAGGGTTTGGAAACACCATATATTTT. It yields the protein CASSFTGFGNTIYF. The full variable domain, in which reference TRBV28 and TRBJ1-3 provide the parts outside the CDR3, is DVKVTQSSRYLVKRTGEKVFLECVQDMDHENMFWYRQDPGLGLRLIYFSYDVKMKEKGDIPEGYSVSREKKERFSLILESASTNQTSMYLCASSFTGFGNTIYFGEGSWLTVV.

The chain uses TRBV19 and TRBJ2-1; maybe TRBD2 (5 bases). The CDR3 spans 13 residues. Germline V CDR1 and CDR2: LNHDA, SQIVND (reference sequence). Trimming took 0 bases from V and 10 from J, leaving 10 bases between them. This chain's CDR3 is CASSIDHSGEQFF. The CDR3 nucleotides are TGTGCCAGTAGTATAGATCATTCGGGAGAGCAGTTCTTC.

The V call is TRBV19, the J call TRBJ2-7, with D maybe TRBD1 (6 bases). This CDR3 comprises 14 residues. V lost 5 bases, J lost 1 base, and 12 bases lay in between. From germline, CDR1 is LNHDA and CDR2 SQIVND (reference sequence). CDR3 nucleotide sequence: TGTGCCAGTAGTGTCGGGACACCTTCCTACGAGCAGTACTTC. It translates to CASSVGTPSYEQYF.

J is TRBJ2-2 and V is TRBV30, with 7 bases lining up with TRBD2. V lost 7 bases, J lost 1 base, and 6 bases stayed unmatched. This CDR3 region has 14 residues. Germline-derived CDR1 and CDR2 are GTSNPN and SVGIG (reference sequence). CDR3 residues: CASSTSRNTGELFF. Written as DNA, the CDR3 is TGTGCCTCCTCGACTAGCCGGAACACCGGGGAGCTGTTTTTT. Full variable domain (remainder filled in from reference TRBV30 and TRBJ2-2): SQTIHQWPATLVQPVGSPLSLECTVEGTSNPNLYWYRQAAGRGLQLLFYSVGIGQISSEVPQNLSASRPQDRQFILSSKKLLLSDSGFYLCASSTSRNTGELFFGEGSRLTVL.

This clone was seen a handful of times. The chain's CDR3 is CASSIWDRDGYTF. The CDR3 DNA follows: TGTGCCAGTAGTATATGGGACAGGGATGGCTACACCTTC. J is TRBJ1-2 and V is TRBV19; 9 nucleotides agree with TRBD1. CDR1 LNHDA and CDR2 SQIVND come from the germline V gene (reference sequence). The V and J ends lost 2 bases and 6 bases, in that order; junction bases with no gene match: 1. This CDR3 has 13 amino acids.

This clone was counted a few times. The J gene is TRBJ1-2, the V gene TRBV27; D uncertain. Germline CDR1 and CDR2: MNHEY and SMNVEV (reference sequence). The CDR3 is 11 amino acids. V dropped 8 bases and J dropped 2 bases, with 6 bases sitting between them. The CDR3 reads CASGRNYGYTF. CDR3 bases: TGTGCCAGCGGGCGAAACTATGGCTACACCTTC.

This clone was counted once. As DNA, the CDR3 is TGTGCCAGCTCACCCGATGGGGGGTATGGCTACACCTTC. Protein product: CASSPDGGYGYTF. This sequence joins TRBV18 and TRBJ1-2; a weak D match, TRBD1 (5 bases). The CDR3 loop spans 13 amino acids. Deletions cut 3 bases from V and 5 bases from J, with 10 bases between. Germline V CDR1 and CDR2: KGHSH, LQKENI.